The subject of this entry is one T cell receptor (beta chain). The data are from a study of blood T cell repertoires in COVID-19. Study as a whole: From T cells, B-cell-depleted T cells, or PBMCs came the material, which was cDNA or gDNA.

The germline gives CDR1 MGHRA, CDR2 YSYEKL. V gave up 4 bases and J gave up 4 bases; unmatched junction bases: 9. The length of the CDR3 is 17 residues. Authors' processing steps: Cell counts per sample came from amplifying reference gene primers. Data came from immunoSEQ multiplex PCR; TCRdb stores just in-frame clones and leaves some out. V and J calls and clone size come straight from that table; D and trimming were deduced from the DNA. The sample has about 190,000 clones, 85% to 90% seen once. The sequence was obtained from a woman between 70 and 85 years old with COVID-19, enrolled during active disease. V and J are TRBV4-1 and TRBJ2-7; 14 positions agree with TRBD2. What was sequenced was peripheral blood. In nucleotides, the CDR3 is TGCGCCAGCAGCCGATCCGGGACTAGCGGGAGTTCGTACGAGCAGTACTTC. Protein product: CASSRSGTSGSSYEQYF.